This passage covers 8 T cell receptor beta chains from one sample sequenced in a study of OX40 agonist ivuxolimab in advanced cancers. The table came from immunoSEQ multiplex PCR; TCRdb's copy has only in-frame clones and leaves some out. The sample has thousands of clones, 70% to 80% seen once. This sample comprised CD4+ or CD8+ T cells sorted from blood, obtained in a trial of the OX40 agonist ivuxolimab. The source of these receptors is an adult with an advanced solid tumor such as melanoma, head and neck, liver or kidney cancer.

This chain uses TRBV6-6 with TRBJ2-5, with D possibly being TRBD2 (5 bases). CDR3 length equals 14 residues. CDR1 is MNHNY, CDR2 SVGAGI, per germline (reference sequence). Trimming took 6 bases from V and 1 from J, leaving 12 bases between them. The CDR3 is CASRPDYFQETQYF. CDR3 nucleotides: TGTGCCAGCAGACCCGACTACTTCCAAGAGACCCAGTACTTC.

This chain uses TRBV9 with TRBJ2-1; possible D gene TRBD2, 5 bases. The germline V gene has CDR1 SGDLS and CDR2 YYNGEE. V was cut by 2 bases and J by 5 bases, with 8 bases left in between. The length of the CDR3 is 13 residues. CDR3 nucleotide sequence: TGTGCCAGCAGCGTCGTCGGGGACAATGAGCAGTTCTTC. Residues: CASSVVGDNEQFF.

The chain uses TRBV6-5 and TRBJ2-5; D unclear. In germline, CDR1 is MNHEY, CDR2 SVGAGI. V was pared by 8 bases and J by 5 bases, with 15 bases between. CDR3 size: 13 residues. The CDR3 DNA is TGTGCCAGCCTATTAGCCGTGGGGGAGACCCAGTACTTC. Encoded protein: CASLLAVGETQYF.

This chain uses TRBV2 with TRBJ2-7, with unresolved D. This CDR3 has 13 residues. V was shortened by 1 base and J by 0 bases, with 4 bases between the two germline ends. Germline assignment: CDR1 SNHLY and CDR2 FYNNEI. In DNA form, the CDR3 reads TGTGCCAGCAGTGAAGGAGTCTCCTACGAGCAGTACTTC. It is translated as CASSEGVSYEQYF. Full variable domain (missing parts from reference TRBV2 and TRBJ2-7): EPEVTQTPSHQVTQMGQEVILRCVPISNHLYFYWYRQILGQKVEFLVSFYNNEISEKSEIFDDQFSVERPDGSNFTLKIRSTKLEDSAMYFCASSEGVSYEQYFGPGTRLTVT.

This clone was picked up a small number of times. J is TRBJ1-4 and V is TRBV30; D perhaps matches TRBD1 (6 bases). The CDR3 covers 13 residues. Germline CDR1 GTSNPN, CDR2 SVGIG (reference sequence). Trimming shortened V by 1 base and J by 6 bases, and 9 bases separated the two germline ends. The CDR3 DNA reads as TGTGCCTGGAGTGAACAGGGATATGAAAAACTGTTTTTT. It translates to CAWSEQGYEKLFF.

The genes are TRBV6-5 and TRBJ1-4; D remains ambiguous. Germline assignment: CDR1 MNHEY and CDR2 SVGAGI. CDR3 length: 14 residues. V lost 1 base and J lost 0, with 3 bases in between. The CDR3 sequence is CASSYLSTNEKLFF. The CDR3 DNA reads TGTGCCAGCAGTTACTTATCAACTAATGAAAAACTGTTTTTT.

This clone appeared a few times. V usage is TRBV10-3 and J usage is TRBJ2-3; 12 nucleotides line up with TRBD2. With 6 bases clipped from V and 4 bases from J, the junction kept 2 bases outside the gene matches. The CDR3 is 14 residues long. Germline V lookup: CDR1 ENHRY, CDR2 SYGVKD. The CDR3 coding sequence is TGTGCCATCAGGACTAGCGGGGGCGCAGATACGCAGTATTTT. It is translated as CAIRTSGGADTQYF.

The chain is built from TRBV7-6 and TRBJ2-7; 7 nucleotides line up with TRBD2. Germline V CDR1 and CDR2: SGHVS, FNYEAQ. The V gene end was trimmed by 1 base and the J gene end by 3 bases; junction bases not matched to a gene: 6. The CDR3 spans 15 residues. DNA for the CDR3: TGTGCCAGCAGCTTAGGTTCTAGCGGTTTCTACGAGCAGTACTTC. Amino acid sequence: CASSLGSSGFYEQYF.